This T cell receptor beta chain was identified during a study of T cells after yellow fever vaccination. The overall study: The authors prepared low-cell-number fractions using SMART-Seq v4 Ultra Low Input.

Overall study findings and caveats: Subsequent booster samples again held most clones from primary vaccination (around 96% CD4, about 86% CD8). The secondary response was weaker but peaked faster, day 5 versus 15.

This clonotype was seen a few times. Its target is unknown. Via MiXCR, TCRdb re-called the 5' RACE reads, giving one row per CDR3 protein. The sample lists some 300,000 distinct CDR3 sequences, 8.7% occurring once. The receptor was derived from a man between 18 and 35 years old who received the YFV17D yellow fever vaccine. Sequenced material: CD4+ T cells sorted from PBMCs, taken 5 days after the yellow fever booster vaccination.

CDR3 nucleotides: TGTGCCAGCAGCCTACCGGGACAGGGACCAGATACGCAGTATTTT. It translates to CASSLPGQGPDTQYF. The rearrangement uses TRBV6-5 and TRBJ2-3; 9 nucleotides align to TRBD1. V lost 6 bases to trimming and J lost 4 bases; unmatched junction nucleotides: 8. CDR1 MNHEY and CDR2 SVGAGI come from the germline V gene. The CDR3 consists of 15 residues.